This TCR beta chain derives from a study of T cells after posttransplantation cyclophosphamide. V trimming: 5 bases; J trimming: 3 bases; junction bases outside the gene matches: 3. There are 14 residues in the CDR3. CDR1 SGHTA and CDR2 FQGNSA come from the germline V gene. Cyclophosphamide on days +3 and +4 followed busulfan-fludarabine conditioning and a marrow graft. Only in-frame clones appear in the TCRdb table, and some are missing; sequencing was by immunoSEQ multiplex PCR. Seen here are about 16,000 clones, 92% observed once, and the top ten hold roughly 0.58%. The chain carries TRBV7-2 and TRBJ2-7; 11 bases are a match to TRBD2. The sequence was collected from a male patient between 55 and 70 years old who received an allogeneic stem cell transplant from a related donor and was CMV-positive. Some T cells may be the graft donor's. The sample here was CD4+ T cells sorted from blood, taken after allogeneic stem cell transplant with posttransplant cyclophosphamide. The CDR3 here is CASSTGTSGYEQYF. CDR3 bases: TGTGCCAGCAGCACCGGGACTAGCGGCTACGAGCAGTACTTC.